Sequencing of this TCR beta chain was carried out in a study of blood T cell repertoires in COVID-19. Looked up from germline, CDR1 is MNHEY and CDR2 is SMNVEV (reference sequence). V was pared by 2 bases and J by 3 bases, with 12 bases between. The CDR3 is 15 residues long. Here immunoSEQ multiplex PCR was the method, and the copy in TCRdb shows in-frame clones only, minus some. The profile shows fewer than 250,000 clones, around nine tenths of them singletons. This clonotype was obtained from a man in his forties or fifties with acute or convalescent COVID-19. The chain employs TRBV27 and TRBJ2-3; tentative D call: TRBD2 (5 bases). Sequences were obtained from peripheral blood. The CDR3 bases are TGTGCCAGCAGTTTAAGGGCGGAGGATACAGATACGCAGTATTTT. It yields the protein CASSLRAEDTDTQYF.